This TCR beta chain is from a study of post-analysis software for immune sequencing data. About the research overall: Several disease courses (relapsing-remitting, secondary progressive and progressive-relapsing) of multiple sclerosis were included.

Trimming took 2 bases from V and 3 from J, leaving 14 bases between them. This CDR3 has 14 amino acids. Germline CDR1 DFQATT, CDR2 SNEGSKA (reference sequence). Study observations and caveats: Under F measure analysis, samples from one preparation batch co-clustered strongly. The study found significantly lower normalized Chao1 diversity in multiple sclerosis patients than in controls. Included in a set of a few TRBV segments more frequent in patients than controls were TRBV5-6, TRBV5-1 and TRBV20-1.

This clonotype has more than one count but fewer than ten. Its antigen is unknown. The authors incorporated unique molecular identifiers into the TCR beta cDNA libraries. Each CDR3 protein gets one entry after TCRdb re-called the PCR reads with MiXCR. Among some 450,000 distinct CDR3 sequences listed, 40% to 55% were seen once. J is TRBJ2-7 and V is TRBV20-1, with a possible D match to TRBD2 (5 bases). The specimen was blood. This clonotype originated in a girl between 10 and 17 years old with multiple sclerosis. CDR3 loop: CSARTTHGNYEQYF. The CDR3, as DNA: TGCAGTGCTAGAACCACTCACGGGAACTACGAGCAGTACTTC.